This T cell receptor (beta chain) emerged from a study of early T cells in non-severe SARS-CoV-2 infection. The CDR3 covers 16 residues. Deletions cut 3 bases from V and 0 bases from J, with 13 bases between. The V gene's germline CDR1 is SGDLS and CDR2 YYNGEE. This clonotype was detected ten times or more. Each CDR3 protein gets one entry after TCRdb re-called the 5' RACE reads with MiXCR. The table shows some 30,000 distinct CDR3 sequences, with roughly 4.6% occurring only once. This receptor was obtained from an adult who was a healthcare worker with PCR-confirmed SARS-CoV-2 infection or an uninfected control (not recorded which). The chain links TRBV9 to TRBJ1-5; D ambiguous. The sequences come from whole blood, collected at baseline. DNA of the CDR3: TGTGCCAGCAGCGCGCAAACGATTTATAGCAATCAGCCCCAGCATTTT. This sequence encodes CASSAQTIYSNQPQHF.